This T cell receptor (beta chain) was recovered during a study of sequential checkpoint blockade in melanoma. As for the study in general: Maintenance nivolumab came after either treatment sequence.

Germline CDR1 and CDR2: MNHEY and SMNVEV (reference sequence). The CDR3 has 15 residues. J was trimmed by 4 bases and V by 6 bases; bases with no gene match: 9. Regarding treatment: randomized to nivolumab then ipilimumab (arm A) or the reverse (arm B). No patient had prior DNA-damaging chemotherapy. Sorted cells were live CD3+CD8+, lacking CD19 and CD56, from PBMCs. This clone was picked up one time. Measured with immunoSEQ multiplex PCR; TCRdb has only the in-frame clones, and not every one. The sample holds 15,000 or so clones, 90% to 95% seen once. The sample here was CD8+ T cells sorted from blood (inferred from file names), taken from a patient given nivolumab and ipilimumab in sequence. J is TRBJ1-5 and V is TRBV27; 7 bases map to TRBD1. The source is a human donor with melanoma. The CDR3 DNA reads TGTGCCAGCAGCCCCATGACAGGGACAAATCAGCCCCAGCATTTT. Residues: CASSPMTGTNQPQHF.